This is a list of T cell receptor beta chains from one sample in a study of blood T cells in healthy people across ages. One entry per CDR3 protein results from TCRdb running MiXCR on the 5' RACE reads. Of around 1,600,000 distinct CDR3 sequences listed, 35% to 45% are singletons. Sequencing input: blood. The receptors were sampled from a woman between 18 and 29 years old in good health. The CDR3 runs from the conserved cysteine through the conserved F or W. The D gene is left open where the match is weak. Expanded clones get a size class; other rows say once, few or many, or leave the size out.

TRBV5-8	few	TRBJ2-3	.	CASIRGSPDTQYF	TGTGCCAGCATCCGGGGGAGTCCAGATACGCAGTATTTT
TRBV9	many	TRBJ2-1	.	CASSVGTGSSYNEQFF	TGTGCCAGCAGCGTAGGGACGGGAAGCTCCTACAATGAGCAGTTCTTC
TRBV4-3	few	TRBJ2-3	.	CASSQTGPLTADTQYF	TGCGCCAGCAGCCAAACTGGACCTCTGACGGCAGATACGCAGTATTTT
TRBV20-1	.	TRBJ2-1	TRBD2	CSAHSGERPFGEQFF	TGCAGTGCTCATAGCGGGGAGAGACCCTTTGGTGAGCAGTTCTTC
TRBV7-9	.	TRBJ2-4	TRBD1	CASSFLTGEQYF	TGTGCCAGCAGCTTTTTAACAGGGGAGCAGTACTTC
TRBV9	.	TRBJ2-5	.	CASSVVGQGETQYF	TGTGCCAGCAGCGTAGTTGGCCAGGGGGAGACCCAGTACTTC
TRBV20-1	once	TRBJ2-5	TRBD2	CSARHQGLAGEQYF	TGCAGTGCTAGACACCAGGGGCTAGCGGGAGAGCAGTACTTC
TRBV9	.	TRBJ2-1	.	CASSGRTTLLNEQFF	TGTGCCAGCAGCGGCCGGACTACACTATTGAATGAGCAGTTCTTC
TRBV24-1	few	TRBJ1-2	.	CATLGDDGYTF	TGTGCCACCCTGGGTGATGATGGCTACACCTTC
TRBV20-1	.	TRBJ1-2	TRBD1	CSANRLGQGDGYTF	TGCAGTGCCAATCGACTCGGACAGGGAGATGGCTACACCTTC
TRBV28	few	TRBJ1-5	.	CASSPHGNNQPQHF	TGTGCCAGCAGCCCCCACGGGAACAATCAGCCCCAGCATTTT
TRBV11-1	.	TRBJ1-6	TRBD1	CASSPGGLKAVGNSPLHF	TGTGCCAGCAGCCCAGGGGGGTTGAAGGCTGTAGGAAATTCACCCCTCCACTTT
TRBV11-2	.	TRBJ2-3	.	CAASDGSLRTDTQYF	TGTGCCGCCAGCGATGGTAGCCTAAGGACAGATACGCAGTATTTT
TRBV5-1	many	TRBJ1-2	.	CASSLTGSEYGYTF	TGCGCCAGCAGCTTGACAGGGTCGGAGTATGGCTACACCTTC
TRBV18	few	TRBJ2-1	.	CASSRGLPRANNEQFF	TGTGCCAGCTCACGGGGACTCCCGAGGGCTAACAATGAGCAGTTCTTC
TRBV20-1	many	TRBJ2-1	.	CSARQGPYNEQFF	TGCAGTGCTAGACAGGGACCCTACAATGAGCAGTTCTTC
TRBV20-1	few	TRBJ2-3	TRBD1	CSAAGTGVTDTQYF	TGCAGTGCTGCCGGGACAGGGGTTACAGATACGCAGTATTTT
TRBV7-2	few	TRBJ2-3	.	CASSYRGYDTQYF	TGTGCCAGCAGCTACCGGGGGTATGATACGCAGTATTTT
TRBV20-1	.	TRBJ2-7	.	CSASLGLSSYEQYF	TGCAGTGCTAGTTTGGGACTCAGCTCCTACGAGCAGTACTTC
TRBV20-1	.	TRBJ2-1	TRBD2	CSATDGTSGSNEQFF	TGCAGTGCTACAGATGGGACTAGCGGGAGCAATGAGCAGTTCTTC
TRBV7-9	.	TRBJ1-4	.	CASSAARSVPEKLFF	TGTGCCAGCAGCGCCGCCCGGTCTGTTCCAGAAAAACTGTTTTTT
TRBV19	.	TRBJ2-1	.	CASSQTGLAYNEQFF	TGTGCCAGTAGTCAAACAGGGTTAGCCTACAATGAGCAGTTCTTC
TRBV12-3/TRBV12-4	.	TRBJ1-2	.	CASNKVGVGYTF	TGTGCCAGCAACAAAGTGGGGGTTGGCTACACCTTC
TRBV6-5	.	TRBJ2-2	.	CASSYNRANTGELFF	TGTGCCAGCAGTTATAACAGGGCCAACACCGGGGAGCTGTTTTTT
TRBV29-1	.	TRBJ2-2	TRBD2	CSVGLAGEVAGELFF	TGCAGCGTTGGACTAGCGGGAGAAGTCGCCGGGGAGCTGTTTTTT
TRBV6-1	.	TRBJ2-7	.	CASSAATGPLSYEQYF	TGTGCCAGCAGTGCCGCCACAGGTCCCCTTTCCTACGAGCAGTACTTC
TRBV7-8	.	TRBJ2-5	.	CASSLAWGVGTQYF	TGTGCCAGCAGCTTAGCGTGGGGGGTAGGGACCCAGTACTTC
TRBV6-5	few	TRBJ1-5	.	CASSPRGHTDPPQHF	TGTGCCAGCAGTCCGCGCGGACATACCGATCCGCCCCAGCATTTT
TRBV3-1	.	TRBJ2-3	.	CASSQTLVSTDTQYF	TGTGCCAGCAGCCAGACACTAGTCTCCACAGATACGCAGTATTTT
TRBV20-1	.	TRBJ1-5	TRBD1	CSARGTGGNQPQHF	TGCAGTGCTAGGGGTACAGGGGGAAATCAGCCCCAGCATTTT
TRBV7-2	few	TRBJ2-1	TRBD2	CASSFQIRGVYNEQFF	TGTGCCAGCAGCTTTCAGATCCGGGGGGTCTACAATGAGCAGTTCTTC
TRBV7-9	once	TRBJ2-1	TRBD2	CASSFYPTSGIDEQFF	TGTGCCAGCAGCTTCTATCCGACTAGCGGGATTGACGAGCAGTTCTTC
TRBV7-2	.	TRBJ2-1	.	CASSLVYDGEQFF	TGTGCCAGCAGCTTAGTGTATGACGGTGAGCAGTTCTTC
TRBV4-1	many	TRBJ2-7	.	CASSQSGRSSYEQYF	TGCGCCAGCAGCCAATCAGGCAGGAGCTCCTACGAGCAGTACTTC
TRBV20-1	.	TRBJ1-5	TRBD1	CSARSEIWGQGARLPQHF	TGCAGTGCTAGATCAGAGATATGGGGACAGGGGGCTAGATTGCCCCAGCATTTT
TRBV20-1	few	TRBJ1-6	.	CSARPTQGNSPLHF	TGCAGTGCTAGGCCGACACAGGGCAATTCACCCCTCCACTTT
TRBV25-1	few	TRBJ2-7	.	CASLGSGTRSSYNEQYF	TGTGCCAGCCTAGGGAGCGGGACAAGGAGCTCCTACAATGAGCAGTACTTC
TRBV10-1	.	TRBJ2-3	TRBD2	CASRSSGVTDTQYF	TGCGCCAGCAGGTCCAGCGGGGTCACAGATACGCAGTATTTT
TRBV29-1	many	TRBJ2-3	TRBD2	CSVARGAGTTDTQYF	TGCAGCGTTGCACGGGGAGCGGGGACCACAGATACGCAGTATTTT
TRBV18	.	TRBJ1-2	.	CASSPSNPETAYGYTF	TGTGCCAGCTCACCATCTAACCCGGAGACAGCATATGGCTACACCTTC
TRBV5-1	few	TRBJ2-1	TRBD1	CASSWTGTHNEQFF	TGCGCCAGCAGCTGGACAGGGACACACAATGAGCAGTTCTTC
TRBV6-6	few	TRBJ2-1	.	CASSLAEGSYNEQFF	TGTGCCAGCAGTTTAGCGGAGGGGTCCTACAATGAGCAGTTCTTC
TRBV20-1	.	TRBJ2-7	TRBD2	CSARVLAGGGYEQYF	TGCAGTGCTAGGGTACTAGCGGGAGGGGGATACGAGCAGTACTTC
TRBV12-3/TRBV12-4	.	TRBJ2-1	TRBD2	CASSVTLAGSYNEQFF	TGTGCCAGCAGTGTTACACTAGCGGGGTCCTACAATGAGCAGTTCTTC
TRBV6-2/TRBV6-3	.	TRBJ1-2	.	CASRSLRQGLNYGYTF	TGTGCCAGCAGATCACTCCGGCAGGGACTCAACTATGGCTACACCTTC
TRBV25-1	.	TRBJ2-5	TRBD2	CASSEERLAGSDEQYF	TGTGCCAGCAGTGAAGAACGCCTAGCGGGTTCCGATGAGCAGTACTTC
TRBV29-1	many	TRBJ1-5	.	CSVGGGGNQPQHF	TGCAGCGTTGGGGGGGGCGGGAATCAGCCCCAGCATTTT
TRBV7-2	.	TRBJ2-5	.	CASSLPEWGRQKTQYF	TGTGCCAGCAGCCTCCCGGAATGGGGGAGACAAAAGACCCAGTACTTC
TRBV27	.	TRBJ1-5	.	CASSLTGFGNQPQHF	TGTGCCAGCAGTTTAACGGGATTCGGCAATCAGCCCCAGCATTTT
TRBV14	.	TRBJ2-7	.	CTSSRALGTNYEQYF	TGTACCAGCAGCCGCGCCCTAGGGACCAACTACGAGCAGTACTTC
TRBV6-5	.	TRBJ2-1	TRBD2	CASSYSLAGNYNEQFF	TGTGCCAGCAGTTACTCTCTAGCGGGGAACTACAATGAGCAGTTCTTC
TRBV27	.	TRBJ1-2	.	CASSLDRGIKGYTF	TGTGCCAGCAGTTTAGATAGAGGGATAAAGGGCTACACCTTC
TRBV4-1	.	TRBJ2-7	TRBD1	CASGPTGNYEQYF	TGCGCCAGCGGCCCGACAGGGAACTACGAGCAGTACTTC
TRBV27	.	TRBJ2-7	TRBD2	CAGKLAGYNEQYF	TGTGCCGGCAAACTAGCGGGATACAATGAGCAGTACTTC
TRBV29-1	.	TRBJ2-1	TRBD2	CSGSSGGHEQFF	TGCAGCGGTTCTAGCGGGGGGCATGAGCAGTTCTTC
TRBV3-1	.	TRBJ1-2	.	CASSQEWPGENYGYTF	TGTGCCAGCAGCCAAGAATGGCCAGGAGAAAACTATGGCTACACCTTC
TRBV27	.	TRBJ2-5	.	CASSYSFRVETQYF	TGTGCCAGCAGTTACTCGTTTAGGGTGGAGACCCAGTACTTC
TRBV18	.	TRBJ2-5	TRBD2	CASSPNRGREETQYF	TGTGCCAGCTCACCGAACCGGGGGAGGGAAGAGACCCAGTACTTC
TRBV7-3	few	TRBJ2-5	.	CASSSGPLGTQYF	TGTGCCAGCAGCTCCGGTCCGTTGGGGACCCAGTACTTC